In its sample, the clone carrying this TCR beta chain was seen a few times. Its specificity is not known. This record belongs to a study of CD8 T cells in ankylosing spondylitis. J gave up 8 bases and V 5 bases, and 21 bases lay outside the gene matches. This CDR3 has 19 residues. Germline CDR1 and CDR2: DFQATT and SNEGSKA (reference sequence). It was by quantitative 5'-RACE with molecular barcodes that TCR beta libraries were made. One entry per CDR3 protein, called by TCRdb with MiXCR from the 5' RACE reads. The data show more than 300,000 distinct CDR3 sequences, around 10% seen once. General study points: Several highly homologous variants made up a TCR beta motif, and this motif appeared characteristic of ankylosing spondylitis blood.

V and J are TRBV20-1 and TRBJ2-4; 13 positions match TRBD2. The sequenced sample consisted of blood, either unsorted or a sorted T cell fraction (not recorded which). The receptor was derived from a female donor with ankylosing spondylitis or in good health (not recorded which). The CDR3 DNA is TGCAGTGCTCCCCCAGACAGGGACGGACTAGCGGGAGAGGGGGACATTCAGTACTTC. Translating it yields CSAPPDRDGLAGEGDIQYF.